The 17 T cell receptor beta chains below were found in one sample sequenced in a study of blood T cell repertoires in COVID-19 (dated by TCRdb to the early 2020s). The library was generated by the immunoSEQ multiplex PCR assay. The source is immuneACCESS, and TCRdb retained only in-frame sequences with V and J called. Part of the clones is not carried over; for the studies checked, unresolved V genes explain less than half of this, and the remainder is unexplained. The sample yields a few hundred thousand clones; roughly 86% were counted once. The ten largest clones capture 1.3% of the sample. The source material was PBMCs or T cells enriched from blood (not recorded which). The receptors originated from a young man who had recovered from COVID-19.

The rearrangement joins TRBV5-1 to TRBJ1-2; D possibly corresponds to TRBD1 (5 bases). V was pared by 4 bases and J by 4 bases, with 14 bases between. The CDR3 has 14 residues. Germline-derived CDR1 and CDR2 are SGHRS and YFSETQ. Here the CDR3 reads CASSPSETVYGYTF. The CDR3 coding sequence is TGCGCCAGCAGCCCCTCCGAGACAGTCTATGGCTACACCTTC.

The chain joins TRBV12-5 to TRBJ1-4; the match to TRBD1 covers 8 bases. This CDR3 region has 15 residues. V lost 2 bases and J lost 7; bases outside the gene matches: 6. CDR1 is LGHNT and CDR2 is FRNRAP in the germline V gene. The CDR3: CASGLPGGGIEKLFF. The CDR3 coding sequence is TGTGCTAGTGGTTTGCCAGGGGGCGGTATTGAAAAACTGTTTTTT. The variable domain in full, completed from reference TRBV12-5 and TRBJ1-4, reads DARVTQTPRHKVTEMGQEVTMRCQPILGHNTVFWYRQTMMQGLELLAYFRNRAPLDDSGMPKDRFSAEMPDATLATLKIQPSEPRDSAVYFCASGLPGGGIEKLFFGSGTQLSVL.

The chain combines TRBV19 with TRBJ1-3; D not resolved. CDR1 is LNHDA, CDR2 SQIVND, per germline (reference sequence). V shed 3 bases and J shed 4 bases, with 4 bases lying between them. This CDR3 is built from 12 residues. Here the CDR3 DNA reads TGTGCCAGTAGTATCCTCGGAAACACCATATATTTT. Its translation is CASSILGNTIYF.

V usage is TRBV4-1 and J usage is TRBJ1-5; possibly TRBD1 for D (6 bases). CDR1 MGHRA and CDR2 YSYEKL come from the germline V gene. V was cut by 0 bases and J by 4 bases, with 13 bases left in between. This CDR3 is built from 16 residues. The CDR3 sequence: CASSQDKGHQNQPQHF. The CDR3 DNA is TGCGCCAGCAGCCAAGATAAGGGACACCAAAATCAGCCCCAGCATTTT.

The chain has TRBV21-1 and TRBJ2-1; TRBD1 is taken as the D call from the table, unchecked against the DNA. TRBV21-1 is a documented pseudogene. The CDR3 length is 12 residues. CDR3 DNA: TGTGCCAGCAGCGACAGGGGAGATGAGCAGTTCTTC. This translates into CASSDRGDEQFF.

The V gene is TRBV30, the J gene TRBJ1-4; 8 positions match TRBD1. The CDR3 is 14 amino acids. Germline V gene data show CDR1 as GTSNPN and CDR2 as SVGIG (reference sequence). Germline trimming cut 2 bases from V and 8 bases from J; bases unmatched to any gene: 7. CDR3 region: CAWSTTGVGEKLFF. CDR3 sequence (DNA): TGTGCCTGGAGTACGACAGGGGTAGGGGAAAAACTGTTTTTT.

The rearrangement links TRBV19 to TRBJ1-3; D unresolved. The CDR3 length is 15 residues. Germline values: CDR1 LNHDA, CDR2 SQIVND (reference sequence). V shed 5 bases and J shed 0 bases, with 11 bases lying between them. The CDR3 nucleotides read TGTGCCAGTAGTGATTGGCAGAACTCTGGAAACACCATATATTTT. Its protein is CASSDWQNSGNTIYF.

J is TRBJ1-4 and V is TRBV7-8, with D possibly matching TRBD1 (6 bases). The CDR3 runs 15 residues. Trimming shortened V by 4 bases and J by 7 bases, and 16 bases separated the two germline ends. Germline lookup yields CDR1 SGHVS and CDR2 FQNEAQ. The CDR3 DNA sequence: TGTGCCAGCAGCTCGCCCGGGGGGCGAGTTGAAAAACTGTTTTTT. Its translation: CASSSPGGRVEKLFF.

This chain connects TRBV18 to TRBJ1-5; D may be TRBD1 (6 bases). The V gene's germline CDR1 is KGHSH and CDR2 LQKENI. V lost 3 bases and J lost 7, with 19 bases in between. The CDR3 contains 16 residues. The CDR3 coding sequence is TGTGCCAGCTCACCCGGGACACCCGGGAGGACGCAGCCCCAGCATTTT. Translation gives CASSPGTPGRTQPQHF. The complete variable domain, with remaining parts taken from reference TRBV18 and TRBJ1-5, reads NAGVMQNPRHLVRRRGQEARLRCSPMKGHSHVYWYRQLPEEGLKFMVYLQKENIIDESGMPKERFSAEFPKEGPSILRIQQVVRGDSAAYFCASSPGTPGRTQPQHFGDGTRLSIL.

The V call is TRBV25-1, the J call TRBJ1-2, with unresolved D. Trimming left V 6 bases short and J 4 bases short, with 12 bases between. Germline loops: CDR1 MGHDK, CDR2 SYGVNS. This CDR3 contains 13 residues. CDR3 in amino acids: CASREYGGYGYTF. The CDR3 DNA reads TGTGCCAGCAGGGAGTATGGAGGCTATGGCTACACCTTC.

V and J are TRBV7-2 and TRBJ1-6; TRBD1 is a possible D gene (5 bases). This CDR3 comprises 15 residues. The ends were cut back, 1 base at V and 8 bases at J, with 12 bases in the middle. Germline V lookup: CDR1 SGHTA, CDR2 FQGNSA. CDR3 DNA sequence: TGTGCCAGCAGCTTAGGGGGCGTCACTTATTCACCCCTCCACTTT. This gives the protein CASSLGGVTYSPLHF.

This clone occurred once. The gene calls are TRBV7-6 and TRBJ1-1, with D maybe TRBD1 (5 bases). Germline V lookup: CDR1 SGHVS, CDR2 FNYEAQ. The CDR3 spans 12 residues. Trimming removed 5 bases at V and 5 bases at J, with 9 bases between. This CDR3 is CASSPRQTEAFF. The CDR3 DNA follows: TGTGCCAGCAGCCCCCGACAGACTGAAGCTTTCTTT.

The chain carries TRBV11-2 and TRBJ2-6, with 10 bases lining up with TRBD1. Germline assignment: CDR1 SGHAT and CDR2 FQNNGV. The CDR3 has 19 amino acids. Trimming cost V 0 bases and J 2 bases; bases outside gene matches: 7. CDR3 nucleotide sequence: TGTGCCAGCAGCTTAGATGGGGACAGGGGAGAACCTGGGGCCAACGTCCTGACTTTC. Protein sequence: CASSLDGDRGEPGANVLTF.

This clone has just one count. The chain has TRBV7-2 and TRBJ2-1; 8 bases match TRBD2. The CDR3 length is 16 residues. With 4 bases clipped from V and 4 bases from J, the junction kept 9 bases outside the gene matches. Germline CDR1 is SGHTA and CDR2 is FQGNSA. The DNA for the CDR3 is TGTGCCAGCAGCTCGACTAGCGCAAACCTTTACAATGAGCAGTTCTTC. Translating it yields CASSSTSANLYNEQFF.

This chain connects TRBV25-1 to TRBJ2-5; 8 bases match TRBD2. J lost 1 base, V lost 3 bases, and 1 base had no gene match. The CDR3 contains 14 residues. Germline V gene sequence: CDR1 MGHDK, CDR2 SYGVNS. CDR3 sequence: CASSEAGGQETQYF. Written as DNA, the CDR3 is TGTGCCAGCAGTGAGGCGGGGGGCCAAGAGACCCAGTACTTC. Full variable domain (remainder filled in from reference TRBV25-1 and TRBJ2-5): EADIYQTPRYLVIGTGKKITLECSQTMGHDKMYWYQQDPGMELHLIHYSYGVNSTEKGDLSSESTVSRIRTEHFPLTLESARPSHTSQYLCASSEAGGQETQYFGPGTRLLVL.

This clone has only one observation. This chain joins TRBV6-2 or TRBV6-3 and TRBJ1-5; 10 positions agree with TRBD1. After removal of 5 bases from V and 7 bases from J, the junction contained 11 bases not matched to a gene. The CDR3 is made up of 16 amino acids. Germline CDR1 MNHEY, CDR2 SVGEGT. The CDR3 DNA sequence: TGTGCCAGCAGTCCCCCGAAGGACAGGGGGAAACAGCCCCAGCATTTT. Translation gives CASSPPKDRGKQPQHF.

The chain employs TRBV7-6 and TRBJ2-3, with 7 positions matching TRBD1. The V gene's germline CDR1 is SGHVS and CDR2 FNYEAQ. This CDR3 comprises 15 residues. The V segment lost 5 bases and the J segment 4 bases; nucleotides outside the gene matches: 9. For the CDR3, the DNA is TGTGCCAGCAGCGACCGGGACAGATACGCAGATACGCAGTATTTT. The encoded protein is CASSDRDRYADTQYF.